These 7 T cell receptor beta chains originate from one sample sequenced in a study of blood T cell repertoires in COVID-19. Libraries were prepared by immunoSEQ multiplex PCR; TCRdb keeps only in-frame clonotypes and omits some of them. The data contain hundreds of thousands of clones, around four fifths of them singletons. Material for sequencing was peripheral blood. The receptors derive from a woman aged 60 to 75 with active or convalescent COVID-19.

This clone was recorded once. The chain is built from TRBV20-1 and TRBJ1-4; D is undetermined. Trimming removed 3 bases at V and 5 bases at J, with 4 bases between. CDR3 size: 11 residues. CDR1 and CDR2 from the germline V gene are DFQATT and SNEGSKA (reference sequence). CDR3 coding DNA: TGCAGTGCTAGGGCAAATGAAAAACTGTTTTTT. It codes for CSARANEKLFF.

The chain carries TRBV5-6 and TRBJ1-2, with D possibly TRBD1 on 5 matching bases. V lost 2 bases, J lost 1 base, and 12 bases lay in between. The CDR3 spans 15 residues. Per the germline V gene, CDR1 is SGHDT and CDR2 is YYEEEE. The CDR3 bases are TGTGCCAGCAGCTTAGGGATGGGGCTTAACTATGGCTACACCTTC. Protein product: CASSLGMGLNYGYTF.

The chain joins TRBV2 to TRBJ2-3, with 10 bases matching TRBD2. With 6 bases clipped from V and 6 bases from J, the junction kept 6 bases outside the gene matches. The CDR3 covers 14 residues. In germline, CDR1 is SNHLY, CDR2 FYNNEI. The CDR3 protein is CASRPRAGGDTQYF. CDR3 in DNA: TGTGCCAGCAGGCCCCGAGCGGGGGGGGATACGCAGTATTTT. Combining the CDR3 with reference TRBV2 and TRBJ2-3 gives the whole variable domain EPEVTQTPSHQVTQMGQEVILRCVPISNHLYFYWYRQILGQKVEFLVSFYNNEISEKSEIFDDQFSVERPDGSNFTLKIRSTKLEDSAMYFCASRPRAGGDTQYFGPGTRLTVL.

The rearrangement uses TRBV7-3 and TRBJ2-2; tentatively, D is TRBD1 (5 bases). The CDR3 sequence is 15 residues long. Per the germline V gene, CDR1 is SGHTA and CDR2 is FQGTGA. V lost 0 bases and J lost 3, with 8 bases in between. The CDR3 region is CASSLTTDYTGELFF. The CDR3 coding sequence is TGTGCCAGCAGCTTAACGACAGACTACACCGGGGAGCTGTTTTTT.

The rearrangement links TRBV6-5 to TRBJ2-2, with TRBD2 matching over 9 bases. Trimming took 3 bases from V and 4 from J; bases not matched to a gene: 6. The CDR3 spans 16 residues. Germline V gene data show CDR1 as MNHEY and CDR2 as SVGAGI. The CDR3 sequence is CASSYGGGGVTGELFF. The DNA for the CDR3 is TGTGCCAGCAGTTATGGTGGCGGGGGGGTCACCGGGGAGCTGTTTTTT.

The chain has TRBV5-1 and TRBJ1-1, with 8 bases lining up with TRBD1. Germline CDR1 reads SGHRS; CDR2 reads YFSETQ. V dropped 0 bases and J dropped 10; count of bases not matched to a gene: 8. This CDR3 is built from 14 residues. The CDR3 loop is CASSLGARGRGAFF. The CDR3 DNA reads as TGCGCCAGCAGCTTGGGGGCCAGGGGGCGCGGAGCTTTCTTT.

This clone occurred a few times. This chain joins TRBV6-1 and TRBJ1-1, with D maybe TRBD1 (6 bases). Germline values: CDR1 MNHNS, CDR2 SASEGT. Trimming cost V 2 bases and J 6 bases, with 10 bases left between them. The CDR3 totals 13 residues. The CDR3 DNA reads as TGTGCCAGCAGTGAAAGGGACAACTCTGAAGCTTTCTTT. The encoded protein is CASSERDNSEAFF.